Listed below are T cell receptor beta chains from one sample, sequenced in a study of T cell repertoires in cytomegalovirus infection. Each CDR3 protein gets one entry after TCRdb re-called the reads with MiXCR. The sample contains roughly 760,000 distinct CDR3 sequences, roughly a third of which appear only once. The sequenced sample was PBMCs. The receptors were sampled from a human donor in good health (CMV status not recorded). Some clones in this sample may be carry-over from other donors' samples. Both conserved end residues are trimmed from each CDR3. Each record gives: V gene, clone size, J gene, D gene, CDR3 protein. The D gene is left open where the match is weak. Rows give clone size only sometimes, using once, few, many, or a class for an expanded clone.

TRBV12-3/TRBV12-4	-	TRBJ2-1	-	ASSLGTGNEQL
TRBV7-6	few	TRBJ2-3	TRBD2	ASSFRGGMIDTQY
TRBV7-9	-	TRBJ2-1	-	ASSFLMLNEQF
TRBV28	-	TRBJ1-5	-	ASSRTRGGLSNQPQH
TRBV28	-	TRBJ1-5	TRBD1	ASSFVHPLVGRGRQVSNQPQH
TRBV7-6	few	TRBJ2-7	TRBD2	ASSFSSGGLNEQY
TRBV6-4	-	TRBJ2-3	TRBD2	ASSDRAGGAPDTQY
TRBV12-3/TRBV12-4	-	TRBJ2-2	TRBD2	ASSLSTSGYTGELF
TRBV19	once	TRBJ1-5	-	ASSTTGSGGNQPQH
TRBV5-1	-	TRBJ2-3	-	SSSIQTYTQY
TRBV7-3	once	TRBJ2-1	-	ASSLFGSEQF
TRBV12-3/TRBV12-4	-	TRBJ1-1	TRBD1	ASSKDRAVHTEAL